The clone carrying this TCR beta chain was seen just once. The antigen is not known. The V and J ends lost 3 bases and 8 bases, in that order; junction bases with no gene match: 4. The length of the CDR3 is 15 residues. Germline CDR1 is KGHSH and CDR2 is LQKENI. This sample was taken from a study of cytomegalovirus exposure and HLA in healthy donors. Study-wide results and caveats: The study put 150 or so TCR beta chains on its list as cytomegalovirus-associated.

TCRdb's copy holds only in-frame clones and misses some; the assay was immunoSEQ multiplex PCR. The sample consists of under 95,000 clones, approximately 90% of them appearing once. V and J are TRBV18 and TRBJ2-1, with 13 bases matching TRBD2. The sequence derives from a man aged 30 to 39 in good health and CMV-seronegative. What was sequenced was PBMCs. The CDR3 bases are TGTGCCAGCTCACCCGGACTAGCGGGAGTCTATGAGCAGTTCTTC. Amino acids: CASSPGLAGVYEQFF.